Below are 20 T cell receptor beta chains sequenced from a single sample in a study of cytomegalovirus exposure and HLA in healthy donors. This table comes from immunoSEQ multiplex PCR, and its TCRdb copy is limited to in-frame clones, with some not included. The sample includes 300,000 to 350,000 clones, roughly 86% of them seen just once. The sequenced material came from PBMCs. The receptors stem from a man aged 25 to 45 in good health and CMV-seronegative.

The CDR3 bases are TGTGCCAGCAGCCCCGAACTCTATGGCTACACCTTC. Its translation: CASSPELYGYTF. This chain uses TRBV7-9 with TRBJ1-2, with unresolved D. Germline CDR1 SEHNR, CDR2 FQNEAQ (reference sequence). This CDR3 has 12 amino acids. Deletions cut 5 bases from V and 4 bases from J, with 8 bases between.

The chain links TRBV5-1 to TRBJ1-2; TRBD1 matches at 7 bases. J lost 1 base, V lost 4 bases, and 7 bases had no gene match. CDR3 length: 15 residues. Germline loops: CDR1 SGHRS, CDR2 YFSETQ. Here the CDR3 DNA reads TGCGCCAGCAGCCTAACAGGGGACCTTAACTATGGCTACACCTTC. Translation: CASSLTGDLNYGYTF. The full variable domain, completed using reference TRBV5-1 and TRBJ1-2, is KAGVTQTPRYLIKTRGQQVTLSCSPISGHRSVSWYQQTPGQGLQFLFEYFSETQRNKGNFPGRFSGRQFSNSRSEMNVSTLELGDSALYLCASSLTGDLNYGYTFGSGTRLTVV.

The V and J genes are TRBV27 and TRBJ1-2, with 9 positions matching TRBD1. The CDR3 extends over 14 amino acids. With V trimmed by 5 bases and J by 4 bases, 5 bases remained unmatched. CDR1 is MNHEY and CDR2 is SMNVEV in the germline V gene (reference sequence). In nucleotides, the CDR3 is TGTGCCAGCAGTCGGACAGGGGAGACCTATGGCTACACCTTC. Encoded protein: CASSRTGETYGYTF.

The J gene is TRBJ1-3, the V gene TRBV30; weak D call: TRBD1 (6 bases). CDR1 and CDR2 from the germline V gene are GTSNPN and SVGIG (reference sequence). Trimming took 3 bases from V and 7 from J, leaving 10 bases between them. CDR3 length equals 12 residues. The DNA for the CDR3 is TGTGCCTGGAGCGTGACAGGCAACACCATATATTTT. This gives the protein CAWSVTGNTIYF.

The rearrangement uses TRBV7-2 and TRBJ1-5; TRBD1 might be the D (5 bases). This CDR3 is 15 amino acids long. Germline values: CDR1 SGHTA, CDR2 FQGNSA. V gave up 5 bases and J gave up 3 bases, with 14 bases separating them. This CDR3 is CASSVGLQINQPQHF. CDR3 in DNA: TGTGCCAGCAGCGTGGGGCTACAGATCAATCAGCCCCAGCATTTT.

This clone was seen a single time. V usage is TRBV29-1 and J usage is TRBJ1-2, with D tentatively TRBD1 (6 bases). Trimming took off 0 bases at V and 0 bases at J, with 11 bases between the two ends. Germline V gene data show CDR1 as SQVTM and CDR2 as ANQGSEA. The CDR3 runs to 15 residues. Written as DNA, the CDR3 is TGCAGCGTTGAAGATTCGGCAGGGGCTAACTATGGCTACACCTTC. Translating it yields CSVEDSAGANYGYTF. The full variable domain, rest sourced from reference TRBV29-1 and TRBJ1-2, is SAVISQKPSRDICQRGTSLTIQCQVDSQVTMMFWYRQQPGQSLTLIATANQGSEATYESGFVIDKFPISRPNLTFSTLTVSNMSPEDSSIYLCSVEDSAGANYGYTFGSGTRLTVV.

The CDR3, as DNA: TGTGCCAGCTCACCTCAGGGGGCGGGACTCTCAAACACTGAAGCTTTCTTT. Amino acids: CASSPQGAGLSNTEAFF. This chain links TRBV18 with TRBJ1-1; 8 bases agree with TRBD1. Per germline, CDR1 KGHSH and CDR2 LQKENI. There are 17 residues in the CDR3. J gave up 2 bases and V 3 bases, and 11 bases lay outside the gene matches.

The chain has TRBV10-1 and TRBJ1-1; 11 bases are shared with TRBD1. V lost 7 bases and J lost 1; bases outside the gene matches: 2. This CDR3 region has 14 residues. Germline V gene data show CDR1 as WNHNN and CDR2 as SYGVQD (reference sequence). The CDR3 DNA reads as TGCGCCAGCAAAGGACAGGGGGCGAACACTGAAGCTTTCTTT. Protein product: CASKGQGANTEAFF.

J is TRBJ1-3 and V is TRBV4-1; a possible D gene is TRBD1 (6 bases). The germline V gene has CDR1 MGHRA and CDR2 YSYEKL. V gave up 4 bases and J gave up 7 bases, with 23 bases separating them. The CDR3 length is 17 residues. CDR3 amino acids: CASSPNLAQGPRNTIYF. The CDR3 DNA reads as TGCGCCAGCAGCCCCAATTTAGCACAGGGCCCGCGTAACACCATATATTTT.

This clone was seen once. The gene calls are TRBV27 and TRBJ2-1; 10 bases fit TRBD1. J lost 7 bases, V lost 4 bases, and 1 base had no gene match. CDR1 and CDR2 from the germline V gene are MNHEY and SMNVEV (reference sequence). The CDR3 is 13 amino acids. The CDR3 nucleotides are TGTGCCAGCAGTTGGGACAGGGGTAATGAGCAGTTCTTC. The encoded protein is CASSWDRGNEQFF.

The chain combines TRBV7-9 with TRBJ1-4; D not certain. Trimming pared 4 bases from V and 8 bases from J, leaving 11 bases between. Per the germline V gene, CDR1 is SEHNR and CDR2 is FQNEAQ (reference sequence). CDR3 length: 13 residues. CDR3 nucleotide sequence: TGTGCCAGCAGCTGGCCAGGAAAGGAAAAACTGTTTTTT. It codes for CASSWPGKEKLFF.

This clone turned up a few times. The rearrangement uses TRBV7-8 and TRBJ1-5; D remains ambiguous. CDR3 length: 12 amino acids. Germline V gives CDR1 SGHVS, CDR2 FQNEAQ. The V end lost 4 bases, the J end lost 5 bases, and 6 bases lay between the germline ends. CDR3 in amino acids: CASSSPDQPQHF. Here the CDR3 DNA reads TGTGCCAGCAGCTCGCCGGATCAGCCCCAGCATTTT.

The chain carries TRBV12-5 and TRBJ1-1, with 8 bases that match TRBD1. The CDR3 consists of 16 residues. Per the germline V gene, CDR1 is LGHNT and CDR2 is FRNRAP. Germline trimming cut 1 base from V and 1 base from J; bases unmatched to any gene: 5. Written as DNA, the CDR3 is TGTGCTAGTGGTTTGGACCTAGGGACAGGGAACACTGAAGCTTTCTTT. Translated: CASGLDLGTGNTEAFF.

The V gene is TRBV5-1, the J gene TRBJ1-4, with TRBD1 matching over 10 bases. The CDR3 extends over 17 amino acids. The germline CDR1 and CDR2 sequences are SGHRS and YFSETQ. The junction had 13 bases not matched to a gene; V was cut back by 4 bases and J by 7 bases. The CDR3 DNA follows: TGCGCCAGCAGCCGTTCAAAAGGACAGGGGGAGATTGAAAAACTGTTTTTT. Translating it yields CASSRSKGQGEIEKLFF.

The V call is TRBV4-1, the J call TRBJ1-5; D may be TRBD1 (5 bases). The CDR3 loop spans 15 amino acids. V was trimmed by 0 bases and J by 7 bases, leaving 13 bases between them. CDR1 is MGHRA and CDR2 is YSYEKL in the germline V gene. The CDR3 nucleotides are TGCGCCAGCAGCCAAGATCGGAGGGGAAAGCAGCCCCAGCATTTT. Protein: CASSQDRRGKQPQHF.

The chain recombines TRBV11-2 with TRBJ1-5; no clear D gene. CDR1 and CDR2 (germline): SGHAT, FQNNGV. This CDR3 has 15 amino acids. V was cut by 4 bases and J by 5 bases, with 15 bases left in between. CDR3 in DNA: TGTGCCAGCAGCTCTCTCGGTCTTTCCGATCAGCCCCAGCATTTT. Its translation: CASSSLGLSDQPQHF.

The rearrangement joins TRBV7-9 to TRBJ1-1; possible D gene TRBD1, 5 bases. V gave up 4 bases and J gave up 6 bases, with 15 bases separating them. CDR1 is SEHNR, CDR2 FQNEAQ, per germline (reference sequence). The CDR3 is 14 amino acids. DNA for the CDR3: TGTGCCAGCAGCTCGAGACAGCTCGGCGCTGAAGCTTTCTTT. Protein: CASSSRQLGAEAFF.

V gene TRBV5-5 combines with J gene TRBJ2-7; no clear D. This CDR3 has 12 residues. Trimming stripped 0 bases from V and 7 bases from J, with 8 bases between. In germline, CDR1 is SGHKS, CDR2 YYEKEE (reference sequence). The DNA for the CDR3 is TGTGCCAGCAGCTTGGCTTGGCAGGAGCAGTACTTC. It codes for CASSLAWQEQYF.

This clone was counted between two and nine times. The chain joins TRBV19 to TRBJ2-7; 7 nucleotides line up with TRBD1. Germline V gives CDR1 LNHDA, CDR2 SQIVND (reference sequence). J gave up 0 bases and V 5 bases, and 7 bases lay outside the gene matches. This CDR3 is 15 amino acids long. CDR3 nucleotide sequence: TGTGCCAGTAGTGTCGGACAGGTTAGCTCCTACGAGCAGTACTTC. Protein sequence: CASSVGQVSSYEQYF.

V usage is TRBV5-1 and J usage is TRBJ1-4, with D perhaps matching TRBD1 (5 bases). The germline V gene has CDR1 SGHRS and CDR2 YFSETQ. The V gene lost 1 base and the J gene lost 8 bases, with 12 bases spanning the gap. The CDR3 has 14 residues. The CDR3 protein is CASSLLGAREKLFF. The CDR3 region has the DNA TGCGCCAGCAGCTTGTTAGGGGCGAGAGAAAAACTGTTTTTT.